The source of this TCR beta chain is a study of blood T cell repertoires in COVID-19. Study-level background: The study drew acute and convalescent COVID-19 samples from the United States, Italy and Spain.

Study processing details: Amplification of reference gene primers provided the estimated nucleated cell counts. Assay: immunoSEQ multiplex PCR; the TCRdb copy retains only in-frame clones and omits some. V and J calls and clone size are given by that table; D and trimming were obtained from the DNA. The sample gives 180,000 or so clones, approximately 80% of which show up once; approximately 10% is in the top ten. This CDR3 has 13 amino acids. Per germline, CDR1 WSHSY and CDR2 SAAADI. Unmatched junction bases numbered 6, after V lost 8 bases and J lost 2 bases. Patients in Seattle were enrolled during active infection, then followed longitudinally.

Input material: peripheral blood. This clonotype was sampled from a woman aged 40 to 55 with COVID-19, enrolled during active disease. The chain carries TRBV10-2 and TRBJ2-7, with 7 bases aligning to TRBD2. CDR3 in amino acids: CASHPGGTYEQYF. The CDR3 DNA follows: TGCGCCAGCCACCCGGGAGGAACCTACGAGCAGTACTTC.